The rows below give T cell receptor beta chains drawn from one sample of a study of T cells expressing NK-cell markers. TCRdb re-called the 5' RACE reads and shows each CDR3 protein once, DNA omitted. This sample contains roughly 170,000 distinct CDR3 sequences. Sample: blood T cells: a sorted CD56 or NKG2C T cell subset, CD4+ or CD8+ T cells, or bulk PBMC T cells (not recorded which). The receptors were sampled from a woman aged 18-70 years in good health. Each CDR3 is given with its conserved first and last residue.

j_call | v_call | cdr3_aa
TRBJ1-5 | TRBV3-1 | CASSQGQGWNQPQHF
TRBJ1-2 | TRBV12-3/TRBV12-4 | CASSLDGQHGYTF
TRBJ2-7 | TRBV3-1 | CASSPGATYEQYF
TRBJ2-7 | TRBV4-1 | CASSQKLGQGFHEQYF
TRBJ1-6 | TRBV20-1 | CSARRGQSNSPLHF
TRBJ2-7 | TRBV6-1 | CASSQRGGSVYEQYF
TRBJ2-7 | TRBV5-1 | CASSLRGGSTYEQYF
TRBJ1-5 | TRBV7-9 | CASSKGQYSNQPQHF
TRBJ1-2 | TRBV3-1 | CASSQVRQGAGYTF
TRBJ1-1 | TRBV24-1 | CATSDTRTGTAEAFF
TRBJ2-1 | TRBV5-8 | CASSPDRLNEQFF
TRBJ2-6 | TRBV3-1 | CASSQLRQGSGANVLTF
TRBJ1-2 | TRBV2 | CASSFQEWYGYTF
TRBJ2-5 | TRBV20-1 | CSARDRTAGETQYF
TRBJ2-3 | TRBV9 | CASSAPEERDYTDTQYF
TRBJ1-1 | TRBV28 | CASSPHTLNTEAFF
TRBJ2-5 | TRBV20-1 | CSARGSLAGGQETQYF
TRBJ1-1 | TRBV4-2 | CASSQELRTTEAFF
TRBJ1-6 | TRBV20-1 | CSARDSRQGSSYNSPLHF
TRBJ2-1 | TRBV5-1 | CASSSIRRTGDNEQFF
TRBJ2-4 | TRBV7-2 | CASSARLDRGRINIQYF
TRBJ2-7 | TRBV2 | CASAYRAGGLYEQYF
TRBJ2-5 | TRBV20-1 | CSARTSRGLETQYF
TRBJ2-5 | TRBV7-9 | CASSRDDLQETQYF
TRBJ2-5 | TRBV20-1 | CSAGRTSGRGETQYF
TRBJ1-1 | TRBV20-1 | CSANAGKGTEAFF
TRBJ2-1 | TRBV7-6 | CASSKGLAGGSNEQFF
TRBJ2-3 | TRBV20-1 | CSALAGGPADTQYF
TRBJ2-2 | TRBV20-1 | CSARTGLNTGELFF
TRBJ1-5 | TRBV7-9 | CASSSGQGVGSNQPQHF
TRBJ2-2 | TRBV6-2/TRBV6-3 | CASSPHRLAAGELFF
TRBJ1-2 | TRBV9 | CASSVVGGSDGYTF
TRBJ2-1 | TRBV24-1 | CATSPSGAPVEQFF
TRBJ1-3 | TRBV12-3/TRBV12-4 | CASSLARGPSSGNTIYF
TRBJ2-3 | TRBV7-9 | CASSLGTGSDTQYF
TRBJ2-5 | TRBV3-1 | CASSQVRTGGGETQYF
TRBJ2-5 | TRBV29-1 | CSVEALRTGHSPRETQYF
TRBJ2-1 | TRBV7-8 | CASSSRDRSNEQFF
TRBJ2-5 | TRBV7-2 | CATRGGAGGQETQYF
TRBJ2-5 | TRBV29-1 | CSVEESRQSAYF
TRBJ2-7 | TRBV20-1 | CSAARLAGRVEQYF
TRBJ2-1 | TRBV30 | CAWSADRVQFF
TRBJ1-5 | TRBV20-1 | CSASPPQSNQPQHF
TRBJ1-5 | TRBV18 | CASSPVGGNQPQHF
TRBJ2-1 | TRBV21-1 | CASSKEKSTPTYNEQFF
TRBJ2-1 | TRBV24-1 | CATSDPVASGRGDEQFF
TRBJ1-5 | TRBV5-1 | CASSLAPQGANQPQHF
TRBJ1-2 | TRBV7-8 | CASSLGQGTNYGYTF
TRBJ2-3 | TRBV2 | CASRLSGAQAYF
TRBJ2-6 | TRBV20-1 | CASGGSAGANVLTF
TRBJ2-3 | TRBV2 | CASSALIPHTDTQYF
TRBJ2-3 | TRBV3-1 | CASSQVGERTDTQYF
TRBJ2-1 | TRBV20-1 | CSAREAPPNEQFF